Listed below are T cell receptor beta chains from one sample, sequenced in a study of regulatory T cells in long-lasting Graves disease. TCRdb analysed the multiplex PCR reads with MiXCR anew, one entry per CDR3 protein. The sample holds roughly 560,000 distinct CDR3 sequences, around 12% seen once. The sample also formed part of further work on T cells in Graves' hyperthyroidism and ophthalmopathy.

The sequencing here drew on peripheral blood mononuclear cells (PBMCs), taken at new diagnosis, from a patient treated with antithyroid drugs. The receptor source for this set is a woman younger than 45 with Graves disease. CDR3s include the opening cysteine and the closing phenylalanine or tryptophan. A D gene is named only where the DNA matches it firmly. Clone size is given for some rows only: seen once, a few or many times, or a class if the clone is expanded.

j_call v_call d_call clone_size cdr3_aa cdr3_nt
TRBJ1-4 TRBV10-1 . . CASSVTRGANEKLFF TGCGCCAGCAGTGTTACGAGGGGGGCGAATGAAAAACTGTTTTTT
TRBJ1-1 TRBV7-9 . few CASRHVVGAPNTEAFF TGTGCCAGCAGACATGTAGTAGGGGCCCCGAACACTGAAGCTTTCTTT
TRBJ2-2 TRBV7-2 . many CASSPHAGRTGELFF TGTGCCAGCAGCCCCCACGCAGGGCGCACCGGGGAGCTGTTTTTT
TRBJ2-7 TRBV18 . many CASSPREAGTYEQYF TGTGCCAGCTCACCAAGAGAGGCAGGTACCTACGAGCAGTACTTC
TRBJ2-3 TRBV5-4 TRBD1 many CASSLGTGWSDTQYF TGTGCCAGCAGCTTGGGGACAGGGTGGTCAGATACGCAGTATTTT
TRBJ2-1 TRBV11-3 TRBD1 few CASSPRRPGQGNNEQFF TGTGCCAGCAGCCCCCGCCGACCGGGACAGGGAAACAATGAGCAGTTCTTC
TRBJ2-7 TRBV4-1 TRBD2 few CASSQDRVAGNYEQYF TGCGCCAGCAGCCAAGATAGGGTAGCGGGGAACTACGAGCAGTACTTC
TRBJ1-2 TRBV10-3 TRBD1 . CAISEGVRGQDYGYTF TGTGCCATCAGTGAAGGGGTAAGGGGGCAAGACTATGGCTACACCTTC
TRBJ2-5 TRBV10-2 TRBD2 many CASSESTPTSGTETQYF TGCGCCAGCAGTGAGTCGACTCCGACTAGCGGGACAGAGACCCAGTACTTC
TRBJ2-3 TRBV5-1 TRBD2 few CASSHILAGGDTQYF TGCGCCAGCAGCCACATTCTAGCGGGAGGAGATACGCAGTATTTT
TRBJ2-1 TRBV7-2 . few CASSSNGGPEQFF TGTGCCAGCAGCTCCAACGGTGGCCCCGAGCAGTTCTTC
TRBJ1-1 TRBV2 . many CASMYSVNTEAFF TGTGCCAGCATGTACAGCGTGAACACTGAAGCTTTCTTT
TRBJ1-1 TRBV20-1 . many CSAGLQAFF TGCAGTGCCGGCCTCCAAGCTTTCTTT
TRBJ2-5 TRBV20-1 TRBD2 few CSASGRNYQETQYF TGCAGTGCTAGCGGGAGGAATTACCAAGAGACCCAGTACTTC
TRBJ2-1 TRBV6-1 TRBD2 many CASSTSGRARVNEQFF TGTGCCAGCAGCACTAGCGGGAGGGCAAGGGTCAATGAGCAGTTCTTC
TRBJ2-1 TRBV20-1 . many CSARAPGWVNEQFF TGCAGTGCTAGAGCCCCCGGCTGGGTTAATGAGCAGTTCTTC
TRBJ1-3 TRBV3-1 . . CASSQASGTGNTIYF TGTGCCAGCAGCCAAGCGTCAGGGACTGGAAACACCATATATTTT
TRBJ2-3 TRBV12-3/TRBV12-4 . . CASSFGGPQSTQYF TGTGCCAGCAGTTTCGGCGGTCCCCAGTCTACGCAGTATTTT
TRBJ2-7 TRBV28 TRBD1 few CASSLTGVFTYEQYF TGTGCCAGCAGCCTTACAGGGGTTTTTACCTACGAGCAGTACTTC
TRBJ2-3 TRBV6-1 TRBD2 . CATIPGLASDTQYF TGTGCCACCATTCCGGGACTAGCGTCAGATACGCAGTATTTT
TRBJ1-6 TRBV6-1 TRBD1 many CASSFRGNSPLHF TGTGCCAGCAGCTTCAGGGGGAATTCACCCCTCCACTTT
TRBJ2-2 TRBV20-1 TRBD1 many CSARQTGHTGELFF TGCAGTGCTAGACAGACAGGGCACACCGGGGAGCTGTTTTTT
TRBJ1-1 TRBV2 TRBD1 many CASKRDRATPWDTEAFF TGTGCCAGCAAGCGGGACAGGGCTACTCCCTGGGACACTGAAGCTTTCTTT
TRBJ1-6 TRBV6-2/TRBV6-3 . many CASSYRGRGVGVNSPLHF TGTGCCAGCAGTTACCGAGGCCGTGGAGTAGGAGTCAATTCACCCCTCCACTTT
TRBJ1-2 TRBV7-8 . . CASSLGREFLGYTF TGTGCCAGCAGCTTAGGCAGGGAATTTCTAGGCTACACCTTC
TRBJ1-2 TRBV4-2 TRBD1 . CASSQGDSFNYGYTF TGTGCCAGCAGCCAAGGGGACAGCTTTAACTATGGCTACACCTTC
TRBJ2-7 TRBV7-9 . . CASSFGGWGEQYF TGTGCCAGCAGCTTCGGAGGTTGGGGCGAGCAGTACTTC
TRBJ2-7 TRBV28 TRBD1 . CASSPQGTAVYEQYF TGTGCCAGCAGTCCTCAAGGGACAGCCGTCTACGAGCAGTACTTC
TRBJ2-5 TRBV10-3 . . CAISPLGLPQETQYF TGTGCCATCAGCCCATTAGGGCTCCCACAAGAGACCCAGTACTTC
TRBJ2-7 TRBV20-1 TRBD2 few CSATETLSSGSYYEQYF TGCAGTGCAACTGAAACGCTCTCTAGCGGGAGTTACTACGAGCAGTACTTC
TRBJ2-3 TRBV14 TRBD2 few CASTPKIVGLAGDTQYF TGTGCCAGCACCCCAAAGATTGTGGGACTAGCGGGAGATACGCAGTATTTT
TRBJ1-1 TRBV2 . many CASSANTGDTEAFF TGTGCCAGCAGTGCTAATACCGGGGACACTGAAGCTTTCTTT
TRBJ2-3 TRBV20-1 . many CSALDRGQTDTQYF TGCAGTGCGTTAGACCGAGGACAGACAGATACGCAGTATTTT
TRBJ1-2 TRBV3-1 . many CASSQERGSYGYTF TGTGCCAGCAGCCAAGAGAGGGGGAGCTATGGCTACACCTTC
TRBJ1-1 TRBV2 . few CASRVRGVNTEAFF TGTGCCAGCAGGGTAAGGGGGGTGAACACTGAAGCTTTCTTT
TRBJ2-5 TRBV19 TRBD1 many CASSWGQGRETQYF TGTGCCAGTAGTTGGGGACAGGGAAGGGAGACCCAGTACTTC
TRBJ2-1 TRBV6-2/TRBV6-3 TRBD2 many CASSYPRVLAGGPNTYEQFF TGTGCCAGCAGTTACCCCAGGGTACTAGCGGGAGGGCCCAATACCTATGAGCAGTTCTTC
TRBJ1-1 TRBV6-2/TRBV6-3 . many CASSYDGRQRAFF TGTGCCAGCAGTTACGACGGCCGTCAAAGAGCTTTCTTT
TRBJ2-1 TRBV9 TRBD2 . CASSIAGGDNEQFF TGTGCCAGCAGCATAGCGGGAGGAGACAATGAGCAGTTCTTC
TRBJ2-2 TRBV24-1 . few CATSDIVPGELFF TGTGCCACCAGCGACATCGTACCCGGGGAGCTGTTTTTT
TRBJ2-7 TRBV30 . few CAWSGAISYYEQYF TGTGCCTGGAGTGGCGCGATCAGCTACTACGAGCAGTACTTC